This entry is about one T cell receptor beta chain. Only in-frame clones appear in the TCRdb table, and some are missing; sequencing was by immunoSEQ multiplex PCR. The sample gives around 2,000,000 clones, roughly 94% of which show up once; 0.13% is in the top ten. Negatively enriched CD4+ T cells were divided by CD45RA into naive and memory. This specimen comes from a study of shared clonotypes between healthy human individuals. The V end lost 5 bases, the J end lost 0 bases, and 18 bases lay between the germline ends. Germline V gives CDR1 MGHRA, CDR2 YSYEKL. This CDR3 comprises 17 residues. The gene calls are TRBV4-1 and TRBJ2-3, with D possibly being TRBD1 or TRBD2 (5 bases each). This TCR was sampled from a man between 18 and 35 years old in good health. The source material was naive CD4+ T cells sorted from blood. Indicated subset: CD45RA+ positively selected. The CDR3 loop reads CASSGLWGIESTDTQYF. In DNA form, the CDR3 reads TGCGCCAGCAGCGGGTTGTGGGGGATCGAAAGCACAGATACGCAGTATTTT.